These T cell receptor beta chains were read from a single sample in a study of glioma-infiltrating T cells. TCRdb re-called the multiplex PCR reads through MiXCR, storing one row per CDR3 protein. The sample lists fewer than 90,000 distinct CDR3 sequences; about 25% were seen once. The specimen sequenced was glioma tissue, nonneoplastic brain tissue, or PBMCs (not recorded which). These receptors were obtained from a human donor with low-grade glioma or glioblastoma, undergoing nonglioma brain surgery, or in good health (not recorded which). CDR3s include the opening cysteine and the closing phenylalanine or tryptophan. The order of the fields is D gene, clone size, J gene, V gene, CDR3 DNA, CDR3 protein. A D gene is named only where the DNA matches it firmly. Clone size is stated in some rows and not others, as once, few, many or a class when expanded.

TRBD2 | few | TRBJ2-1 | TRBV10-2 | TGCGCCAGCAGTGAGGCGGGGGGGGGACTAGCGGCCTACAATGAGCAGTTCTTC | CASSEAGGGLAAYNEQFF
- | many | TRBJ1-3 | TRBV6-6 | TGTGCCAGCAGTTACGGGACGGACTTAGGCACCATATATTTT | CASSYGTDLGTIYF
- | many | TRBJ1-5 | TRBV20-1 | TGCAGTGCTAGACGGGGAGAACGTAGCAATCAGCCCCAGCATTTT | CSARRGERSNQPQHF
- | many | TRBJ1-2 | TRBV18 | TGTGCCAGCTCTCGCCGACAGGAACCAGTAGCGAATGGCTACACCTTC | CASSRRQEPVANGYTF
TRBD2 | many | TRBJ2-1 | TRBV2 | TGTGCCAGCGTAGCGGGAGGGTCTACCTACAATGAGCAGTTCTTC | CASVAGGSTYNEQFF
- | many | TRBJ1-2 | TRBV12-3/TRBV12-4 | TGTGCCAGCATGCTCCCAATGAGTGTTAACTATGGCTACACCTTC | CASMLPMSVNYGYTF
- | few | TRBJ1-2 | TRBV12-3/TRBV12-4 | TGTGCCAGCAGTTTAGAGCTAGGGGGTCTCTATGGCTACACCTTC | CASSLELGGLYGYTF
TRBD2 | - | TRBJ2-2 | TRBV5-1 | TGCGCCAGCAGCCTCAAGGCGGGGGAAGAGGTCGGGGAGCTGTTTTTT | CASSLKAGEEVGELFF
TRBD2 | few | TRBJ2-7 | TRBV29-1 | TGCAGCGTTGCCGGGGGGGTCGCCGAGCAGTACTTC | CSVAGGVAEQYF
- | many | TRBJ2-3 | TRBV20-1 | TGCAGTGCTAGATTAGACTCTTATACGCAGTATTTT | CSARLDSYTQYF
TRBD2 | many | TRBJ2-3 | TRBV29-1 | TGCAGCGTTGAAGCCTCTCTAGCGGGGGTGCCAGATACGCAGTATTTT | CSVEASLAGVPDTQYF
TRBD1 | - | TRBJ1-4 | TRBV5-5 | TGTGCCAGCAGCTTCCGGGACAGGGGCCGGTTTGGCGAAAAACTGTTTTTT | CASSFRDRGRFGEKLFF
- | many | TRBJ1-2 | TRBV6-1 | TGTGCCAGCAGCGAAGGGGGATCTAACTATGGCTACACCTTC | CASSEGGSNYGYTF
- | many | TRBJ1-1 | TRBV5-1 | TGCGCCAGCAGCTTTGACAGACCGAACACTGAAGCTTTCTTT | CASSFDRPNTEAFF
TRBD1 | - | TRBJ2-7 | TRBV29-1 | TGCAGCGTAGGGACAGAAGGGCTCGAGCAGTACTTC | CSVGTEGLEQYF
TRBD2 | few | TRBJ2-1 | TRBV3-1 | TGTGCCAGCAGCCAAGAAAGGGGGGAGGCTAGCGGGGGACCCTTC | CASSQERGEASGGPF
- | many | TRBJ2-3 | TRBV27 | TGTGCCAGCACCTCGGGTCGTTACGGGGATACGCAGTATTTT | CASTSGRYGDTQYF
- | many | TRBJ2-1 | TRBV2 | TGTGCCAGCATAGCCATGGGCCATGAGCAGTTCTTC | CASIAMGHEQFF
- | - | TRBJ2-3 | TRBV7-9 | TGTGCCAGCAGCTTTGAGTCCTCAGATACGCAGTATTTT | CASSFESSDTQYF
- | many | TRBJ1-4 | TRBV15 | TGTGCCACCAGCAGAGATCCGGGGGGCGCCCATCATGAAAAACTGTTTTTT | CATSRDPGGAHHEKLFF
- | few | TRBJ1-5 | TRBV7-9 | TGTGCCAGCAGCTTGACAGTAACGGAGCCCCAGCATTTT | CASSLTVTEPQHF
- | - | TRBJ1-1 | TRBV7-9 | TGTGCCAGCAGCTTAGCGGGTACTGAAGCTTTCTTT | CASSLAGTEAFF
- | many | TRBJ2-1 | TRBV20-1 | TGCAGTGCTAGAGTTCACCGGGCAAACAATGAGCAGTTCTTC | CSARVHRANNEQFF
- | - | TRBJ2-2 | TRBV19 | TGTGCCAGTATCAGGCGGGGCACCGGGGAGCTGTTTTTT | CASIRRGTGELFF
- | few | TRBJ2-1 | TRBV5-1 | TGCGCCAGCAGCCTGCAGCCTGGACAGGGAGGGTACAATGAGCAGTTCTTC | CASSLQPGQGGYNEQFF